The entry that follows covers one T cell receptor beta chain sequence. Its antigen is unidentified. The data belong to a study of somatic mutations in cytotoxic T cells in rheumatoid arthritis. For the study at large: Patient blood (under 33 ml EDTA) was taken immediately after diagnosis and before treatment.

V was clipped by 2 bases and J by 4 bases, with 14 bases between them. CDR1 is MNHEY and CDR2 is SVGAGI in the germline V gene. CDR3 size: 15 residues. Regarding the study as a whole: CD8+ T cells showed clonality that did not differ significantly between patients with rheumatoid arthritis and age-matched healthy controls.

Original methodology: Rarely did patient CD8+ clones above 1% match published virus-specific TCRB sequences. This table comes from immunoSEQ multiplex PCR, and its TCRdb copy is limited to in-frame clones, with some not included. The V and J calls and clone size come from that table; D and trimming were worked out from the DNA. The repertoire holds 7,000 to 9,500 clones, with about three quarters as singletons. The rearrangement uses TRBV6-5 and TRBJ2-5; D might be TRBD1 or TRBD2, each matching 5 bases. The source of this sequence is an adult with rheumatoid arthritis. Sequencing input: CD8+ T cells sorted from blood. CDR3 protein: CASSYRGRDGETQYF. CDR3 in DNA: TGTGCCAGCAGTTACCGGGGCCGGGACGGAGAGACCCAGTACTTC.